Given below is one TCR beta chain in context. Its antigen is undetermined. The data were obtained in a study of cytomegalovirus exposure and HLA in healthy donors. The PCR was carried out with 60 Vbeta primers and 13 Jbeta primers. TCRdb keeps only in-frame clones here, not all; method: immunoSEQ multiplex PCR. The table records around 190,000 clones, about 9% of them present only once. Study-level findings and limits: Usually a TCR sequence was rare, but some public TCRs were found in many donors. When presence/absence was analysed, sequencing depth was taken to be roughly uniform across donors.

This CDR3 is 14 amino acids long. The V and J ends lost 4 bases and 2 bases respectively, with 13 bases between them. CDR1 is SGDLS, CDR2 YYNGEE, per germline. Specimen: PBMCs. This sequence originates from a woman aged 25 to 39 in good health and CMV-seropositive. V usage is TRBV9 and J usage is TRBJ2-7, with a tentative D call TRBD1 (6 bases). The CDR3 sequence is CASSLRTEAYEQYF. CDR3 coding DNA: TGTGCCAGCAGCCTCAGGACAGAGGCCTACGAGCAGTACTTC.